The clone carrying this T cell receptor (beta chain) was observed at least ten times. The antigen remains undetermined. TCRdb fed the 5' RACE reads into MiXCR, producing one record per CDR3 protein. The table has some 52,000 distinct CDR3 sequences, over 5.5% seen once; the top ten hold approximately 2.6%. As to time point: sample taken at primary tumor resection. Whole RNA, which was extracted from tumor, nontumor lung tissue or frozen PBMC, was sequenced without any cell sorting. The data are from a study of spatial heterogeneity in lung cancer. CDR1 is SQVTM, CDR2 ANQGSEA, per germline. This CDR3 region has 13 residues. V dropped 3 bases and J dropped 1 base, with 8 bases sitting between them. Regarding the study as a whole: In blood, ubiquitous expanded tumor TCRs appeared more at resection than follow-up.

Sequenced here: PBMCs, sampled at surgery. The receptor was isolated from a female donor with early-stage non-small cell lung cancer. This sequence joins TRBV29-1 and TRBJ2-3, with D perhaps TRBD2 (6 bases). The CDR3 nucleotides read TGCAGCGTTGACGGGAGTGGCACAGATACGCAGTATTTT. Translating gives CSVDGSGTDTQYF.